This T cell receptor beta chain was documented in a study of blood T cells in healthy people across ages. This clonotype has more than one count but fewer than ten. This CDR3 spans 14 amino acids. The J segment lost 12 bases and the V segment lost 2 bases, leaving 10 bases of the junction unmatched. A J-beta primer mix and a sample-barcoded 5' primer were used in a second PCR of about 7 to 12 cycles. Via MiXCR, TCRdb re-called the 5' RACE reads, giving one row per CDR3 protein. The profile shows about 730,000 distinct CDR3 sequences, roughly 41% of them singletons. This chain connects TRBV12-3 or TRBV12-4 to TRBJ2-7, with 10 positions matching TRBD1. The TCR originated in a woman aged 55-70 years in good health. What was sequenced was blood. The CDR3 loop reads CASSLRDRGPQRYF. The CDR3 coding sequence is TGTGCCAGCAGTTTAAGGGACAGGGGCCCTCAGAGGTACTTC.